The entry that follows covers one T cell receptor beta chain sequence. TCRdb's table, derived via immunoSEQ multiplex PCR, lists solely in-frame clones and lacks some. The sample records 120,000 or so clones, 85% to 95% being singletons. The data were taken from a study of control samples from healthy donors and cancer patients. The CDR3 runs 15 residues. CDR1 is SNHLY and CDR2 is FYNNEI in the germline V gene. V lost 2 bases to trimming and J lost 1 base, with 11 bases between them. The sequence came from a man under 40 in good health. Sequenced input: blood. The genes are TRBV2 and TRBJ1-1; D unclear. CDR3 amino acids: CASSERTSGNTEAFF. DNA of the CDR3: TGTGCCAGCAGTGAACGAACCTCAGGGAACACTGAAGCTTTCTTT. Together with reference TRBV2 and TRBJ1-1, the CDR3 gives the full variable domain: EPEVTQTPSHQVTQMGQEVILRCVPISNHLYFYWYRQILGQKVEFLVSFYNNEISEKSEIFDDQFSVERPDGSNFTLKIRSTKLEDSAMYFCASSERTSGNTEAFFGQGTRLTVV.